The T cell receptor (beta chain) described here comes from a study of cytomegalovirus exposure and HLA in healthy donors. General study points: It was reported in a later analysis that an Asian-associated ancestry cluster showed fewer N-insertions than the 666-donor mean.

CDR3 length: 14 amino acids. The germline gives CDR1 MRHNA, CDR2 SNTAGT. Trimming cost V 3 bases and J 6 bases, with 13 bases left between them. In the case of this clone: Its matching antigen is unknown.

The primer mix had 60 Vbeta and 13 Jbeta primers. Data came from immunoSEQ multiplex PCR; TCRdb stores just in-frame clones and leaves some out. Seen here are 80,000 to 100,000 clones, roughly 80% observed once, and the top ten hold 6.5% to 8%. Input material: PBMCs. This sequence originates from a man in his fifties in good health and CMV-seropositive. V is TRBV6-4 and J is TRBJ2-3; maybe TRBD2 (6 bases). CDR3 in amino acids: CASSEGTSWDTQYF. CDR3 sequence (DNA): TGTGCCAGCAGTGAGGGCACTAGCTGGGATACGCAGTATTTT.